These 10 T cell receptor beta chains share one sample of origin, sequenced in a study of blood T cell repertoires in COVID-19. Sequencing was performed with immunoSEQ multiplex PCR; in TCRdb, only in-frame clones are kept and a portion is missing. The table shows 150,000 or so clones, with 70% to 80% occurring only once. Input material: peripheral blood. The receptor source for this set is a woman in her 50s with active or convalescent COVID-19.

This clone was counted a single time. The chain combines TRBV6-2 or TRBV6-3 with TRBJ1-2, with TRBD1 matching 7 bases. Per the germline V gene, CDR1 is MNHEY and CDR2 is SVGEGT. There are 17 residues in the CDR3. The V segment lost 0 bases and the J segment 5 bases; nucleotides outside the gene matches: 12. CDR3 in amino acids: CASSYSRSDRAGYGYTF. CDR3 nucleotide sequence: TGTGCCAGCAGTTACTCGAGGTCCGACAGGGCGGGATATGGCTACACCTTC.

Only one count was recorded for this clone. The chain is built from TRBV9 and TRBJ1-1; weak D call: TRBD1 (6 bases). This CDR3 is 14 amino acids long. Germline V gives CDR1 SGDLS, CDR2 YYNGEE. Trimming pared 0 bases from V and 5 bases from J, leaving 11 bases between. The DNA for the CDR3 is TGTGCCAGCAGCGTAGCCGCCAGGGGTACTGAAGCTTTCTTT. Its protein is CASSVAARGTEAFF.

The V gene is TRBV3-1 (or the pseudogene TRBV3-2), the J gene TRBJ1-5; TRBD1 is a possible D gene (5 bases). Germline V gene sequence: CDR1 LGHDT, CDR2 YNNKEL (reference sequence). V was trimmed by 4 bases and J by 1 base, leaving 11 bases between them. The CDR3 contains 15 residues. The CDR3 spells CASSPRGVSNQPQHF. In nucleotides, the CDR3 is TGTGCCAGCAGCCCACGGGGGGTAAGCAATCAGCCCCAGCATTTT.

The chain combines TRBV7-9 with TRBJ1-1; the D is unclear. Germline V CDR1 and CDR2: SEHNR, FQNEAQ (reference sequence). Between the trimmed V and J ends, which lost 3 bases and 2 bases, there was a span of 7 bases. The CDR3 is 13 residues long. CDR3 sequence reads: CASSLDFNTEAFF. The DNA for the CDR3 is TGTGCCAGCAGCTTGGACTTTAACACTGAAGCTTTCTTT.

The rearrangement links TRBV7-2 to TRBJ2-7; 12 nucleotides line up with TRBD2. The CDR3 contains 15 residues. CDR1 is SGHTA and CDR2 is FQGNSA in the germline V gene. After removal of 8 bases from V and 9 bases from J, the junction contained 14 bases not matched to a gene. CDR3 amino acids: CASAPGLAGGSLQYF. In nucleotides, the CDR3 is TGTGCCAGCGCCCCTGGGCTAGCGGGAGGGAGCTTGCAGTACTTC.

Only one count was recorded for this clone. The chain joins TRBV27 to TRBJ1-1; tentative D call: TRBD1 (5 bases). The V gene's germline CDR1 is MNHEY and CDR2 SMNVEV (reference sequence). This CDR3 is built from 15 residues. V was shortened by 3 bases and J by 5 bases, with 16 bases between the two germline ends. The CDR3 here is CASSFDNLRQTEAFF. CDR3 sequence (DNA): TGTGCCAGCAGTTTTGACAACCTCCGACAGACTGAAGCTTTCTTT.

The chain combines TRBV11-2 with TRBJ1-2; 9 bases align to TRBD1. The junction had 2 bases not matched to a gene; V was cut back by 3 bases and J by 0 bases. The CDR3 runs to 15 residues. Germline V gene lookup returns CDR1 SGHAT and CDR2 FQNNGV. CDR3 in DNA: TGTGCCAGCAGCTTGGGACAGGGACCTAACTATGGCTACACCTTC. It specifies CASSLGQGPNYGYTF.

This clone has a handful of counts. The V call is TRBV7-3, the J call TRBJ2-7; 8 nucleotides line up with TRBD2. The CDR3 runs to 16 residues. The V gene end was trimmed by 4 bases and the J gene end by 0 bases; junction bases not matched to a gene: 8. Germline CDR1 reads SGHTA; CDR2 reads FQGTGA. CDR3 loop: CASSSIPGTSSYEQYF. Here the CDR3 DNA reads TGTGCCAGCAGCTCGATCCCCGGGACTAGCTCCTACGAGCAGTACTTC.

This chain connects TRBV3-1 (or the pseudogene TRBV3-2) to TRBJ2-7; TRBD1 agrees at 10 bases. Germline CDR1 and CDR2: LGHDT and YNNKEL (reference sequence). V was clipped by 4 bases and J by 2 bases; unmatched bases: 2. This CDR3 has 14 amino acids. CDR3 loop: CASSPTGGTYEQYF. The CDR3 DNA reads as TGTGCCAGCAGCCCGACAGGGGGCACCTACGAGCAGTACTTC.

The chain combines TRBV6-6 with TRBJ2-3; 7 nucleotides align to TRBD2. This CDR3 is 17 amino acids long. Germline V CDR1 and CDR2: MNHNY, SVGAGI (reference sequence). V gave up 5 bases and J gave up 0 bases; unmatched junction bases: 11. This CDR3 reads CASSHAPSGPSTDTQYF. CDR3 in DNA: TGTGCCAGCAGTCACGCACCTAGCGGCCCTAGCACAGATACGCAGTATTTT.